The T cell receptor (beta chain) under discussion was sequenced for a study of blood T cell repertoires in COVID-19. Assay used: immunoSEQ multiplex PCR; TCRdb lists only in-frame clones, some missing. The sample lists approximately 100,000 clones, 86% occurring once. The germline V and J ends were trimmed by 5 bases and 8 bases, with 12 bases remaining between them. The CDR3 covers 13 residues. This clone was counted a single time. V usage is TRBV12-3 or TRBV12-4 and J usage is TRBJ2-2; a possible D gene is TRBD1 (6 bases). The clonotype was recovered from a human donor in a cohort sampled during active COVID-19. The specimen was peripheral blood. CDR3 bases: TGTGCCAGCAGTGGGACACCCCGTGGGGAGCTGTTTTTT. Residues: CASSGTPRGELFF.